This TCR beta chain was captured by sequencing in a study of T cell changes during pregnancy in multiple sclerosis. A single count supports this clone. Clones were read by immunoSEQ multiplex PCR, and TCRdb kept only the in-frame ones, dropping some. The sample includes about 60,000 clones, 80% to 95% of them seen just once. There are 15 residues in the CDR3. Trimming took 4 bases from V and 5 from J; bases not matched to a gene: 6. CDR1 and CDR2 (germline): MRHNA, SNTAGT. The sequence was obtained from a female donor with multiple sclerosis, enrolled in a pregnancy study. This chain joins TRBV6-4 and TRBJ2-1, with TRBD1 matching 9 bases. This sample comprised peripheral blood, obtained in the first trimester of pregnancy. The CDR3 loop reads CASSVTGGPNNEQFF. CDR3 coding DNA: TGTGCCAGCAGTGTCACAGGGGGCCCTAACAATGAGCAGTTCTTC.